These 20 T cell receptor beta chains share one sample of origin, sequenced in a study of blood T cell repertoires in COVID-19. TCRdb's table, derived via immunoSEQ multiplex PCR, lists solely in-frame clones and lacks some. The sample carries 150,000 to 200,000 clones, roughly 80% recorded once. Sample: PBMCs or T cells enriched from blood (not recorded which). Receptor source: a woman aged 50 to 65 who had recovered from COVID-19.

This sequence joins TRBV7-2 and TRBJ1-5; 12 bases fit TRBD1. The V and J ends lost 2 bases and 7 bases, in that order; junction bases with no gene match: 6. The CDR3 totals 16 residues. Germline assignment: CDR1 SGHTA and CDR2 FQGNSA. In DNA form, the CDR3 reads TGTGCCAGCAGCTTACACGGGACAGGGGGCGGGCAGCCCCAGCATTTT. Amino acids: CASSLHGTGGGQPQHF.

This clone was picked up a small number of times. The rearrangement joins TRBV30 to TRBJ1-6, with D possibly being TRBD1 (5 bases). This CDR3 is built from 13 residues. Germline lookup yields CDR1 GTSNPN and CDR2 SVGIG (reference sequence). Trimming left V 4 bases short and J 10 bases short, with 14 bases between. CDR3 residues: CAWMVGPGSPLHF. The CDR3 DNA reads TGTGCCTGGATGGTCGGGCCAGGGTCACCCCTCCACTTT.

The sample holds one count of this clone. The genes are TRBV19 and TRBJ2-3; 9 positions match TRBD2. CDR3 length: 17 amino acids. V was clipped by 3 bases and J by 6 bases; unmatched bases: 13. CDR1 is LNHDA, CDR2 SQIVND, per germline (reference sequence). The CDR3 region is CASSMEATSGFKDTQYF. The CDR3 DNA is TGTGCCAGTAGTATGGAGGCGACTAGCGGTTTTAAGGATACGCAGTATTTT.

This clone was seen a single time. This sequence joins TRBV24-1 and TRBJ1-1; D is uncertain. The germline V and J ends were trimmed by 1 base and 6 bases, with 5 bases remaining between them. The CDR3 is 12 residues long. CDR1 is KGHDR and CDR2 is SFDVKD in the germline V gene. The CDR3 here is CATSDFSAEAFF. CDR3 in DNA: TGTGCCACCAGTGATTTTAGCGCTGAAGCTTTCTTT.

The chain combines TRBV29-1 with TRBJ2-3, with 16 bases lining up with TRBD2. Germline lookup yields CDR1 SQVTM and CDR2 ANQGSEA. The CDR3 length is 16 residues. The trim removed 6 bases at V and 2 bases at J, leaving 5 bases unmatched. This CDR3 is CSVAGTSGRATDTQYF. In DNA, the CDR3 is TGCAGCGTAGCCGGGACTAGCGGGAGGGCCACAGATACGCAGTATTTT.

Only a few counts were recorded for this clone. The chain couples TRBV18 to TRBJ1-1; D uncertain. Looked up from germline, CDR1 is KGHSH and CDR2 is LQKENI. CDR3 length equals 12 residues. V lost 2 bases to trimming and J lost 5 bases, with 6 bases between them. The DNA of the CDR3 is TGTGCCAGCTCACCAAGGGAGACTGAAGCTTTCTTT. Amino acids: CASSPRETEAFF.

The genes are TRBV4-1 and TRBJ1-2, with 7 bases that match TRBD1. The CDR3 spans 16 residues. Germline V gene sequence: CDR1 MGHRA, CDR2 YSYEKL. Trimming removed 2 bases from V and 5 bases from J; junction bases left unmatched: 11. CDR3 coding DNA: TGCGCCAGCAGCCAAAATTACGAGGGGGCCGTATATGGCTACACCTTC. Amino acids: CASSQNYEGAVYGYTF.

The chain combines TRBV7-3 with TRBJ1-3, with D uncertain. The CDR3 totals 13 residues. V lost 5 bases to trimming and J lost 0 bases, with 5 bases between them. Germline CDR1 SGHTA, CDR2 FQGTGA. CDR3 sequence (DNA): TGTGCCAGCAGCCCGGGCTCTGGAAACACCATATATTTT. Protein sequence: CASSPGSGNTIYF. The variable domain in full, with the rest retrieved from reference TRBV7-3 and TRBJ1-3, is GAGVSQTPSNKVTEKGKYVELRCDPISGHTALYWYRQSLGQGPEFLIYFQGTGAADDSGLPNDRFFAVRPEGSVSTLKIQRTERGDSAVYLCASSPGSGNTIYFGEGSWLTVV.

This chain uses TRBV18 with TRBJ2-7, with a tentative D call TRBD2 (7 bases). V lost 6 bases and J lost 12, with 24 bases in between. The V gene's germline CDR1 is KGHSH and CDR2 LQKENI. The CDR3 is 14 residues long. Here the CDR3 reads CASSRGGGFTEAYF. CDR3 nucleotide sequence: TGTGCCAGCTCCCGCGGGGGCGGGTTCACAGAGGCGTACTTC. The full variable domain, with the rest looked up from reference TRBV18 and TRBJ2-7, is NAGVMQNPRHLVRRRGQEARLRCSPMKGHSHVYWYRQLPEEGLKFMVYLQKENIIDESGMPKERFSAEFPKEGPSILRIQQVVRGDSAAYFCASSRGGGFTEAYFGPGTRLTVT.

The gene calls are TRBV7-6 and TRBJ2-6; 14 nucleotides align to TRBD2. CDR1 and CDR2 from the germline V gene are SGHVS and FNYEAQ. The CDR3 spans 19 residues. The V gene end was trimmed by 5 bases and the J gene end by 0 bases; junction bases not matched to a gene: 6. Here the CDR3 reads CASSPGLAGVLSGANVLTF. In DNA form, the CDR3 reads TGTGCCAGCAGCCCGGGACTAGCGGGGGTTCTCTCTGGGGCCAACGTCCTGACTTTC.

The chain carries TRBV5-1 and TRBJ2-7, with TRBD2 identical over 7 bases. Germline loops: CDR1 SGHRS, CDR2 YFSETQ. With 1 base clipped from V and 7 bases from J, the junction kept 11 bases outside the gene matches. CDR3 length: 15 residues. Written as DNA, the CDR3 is TGCGCCAGCAGCTTGTTGGGGGGGTCCCAATATGAGCAGTACTTC. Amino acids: CASSLLGGSQYEQYF. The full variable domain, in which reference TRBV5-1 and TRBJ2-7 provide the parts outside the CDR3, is KAGVTQTPRYLIKTRGQQVTLSCSPISGHRSVSWYQQTPGQGLQFLFEYFSETQRNKGNFPGRFSGRQFSNSRSEMNVSTLELGDSALYLCASSLLGGSQYEQYFGPGTRLTVT.

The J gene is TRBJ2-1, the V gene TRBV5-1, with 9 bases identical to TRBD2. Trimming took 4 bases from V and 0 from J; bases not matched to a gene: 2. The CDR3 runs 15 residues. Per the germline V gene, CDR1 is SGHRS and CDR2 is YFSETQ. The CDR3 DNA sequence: TGCGCCAGCAGCCTAGCGGGGAACTCCTACAATGAGCAGTTCTTC. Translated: CASSLAGNSYNEQFF.

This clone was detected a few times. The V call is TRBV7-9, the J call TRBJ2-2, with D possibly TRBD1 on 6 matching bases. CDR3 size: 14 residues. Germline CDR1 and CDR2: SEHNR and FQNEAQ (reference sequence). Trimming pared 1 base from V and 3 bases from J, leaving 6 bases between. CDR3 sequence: CASSLDRDTGELFF. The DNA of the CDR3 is TGTGCCAGCAGCTTAGACAGGGACACCGGGGAGCTGTTTTTT.

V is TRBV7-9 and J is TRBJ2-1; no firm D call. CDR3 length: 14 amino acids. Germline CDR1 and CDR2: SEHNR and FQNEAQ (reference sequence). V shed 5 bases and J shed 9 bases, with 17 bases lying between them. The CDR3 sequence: CASSPDSAVTEQFF. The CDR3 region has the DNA TGTGCCAGCAGCCCCGACTCCGCCGTCACTGAGCAGTTCTTC.

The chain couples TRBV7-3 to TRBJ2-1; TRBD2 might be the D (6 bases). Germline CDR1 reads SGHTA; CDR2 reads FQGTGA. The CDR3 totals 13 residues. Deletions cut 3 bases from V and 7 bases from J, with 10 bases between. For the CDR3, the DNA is TGTGCCAGCAGCTTTACCGGGGGTAATGAGCAGTTCTTC. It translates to CASSFTGGNEQFF.

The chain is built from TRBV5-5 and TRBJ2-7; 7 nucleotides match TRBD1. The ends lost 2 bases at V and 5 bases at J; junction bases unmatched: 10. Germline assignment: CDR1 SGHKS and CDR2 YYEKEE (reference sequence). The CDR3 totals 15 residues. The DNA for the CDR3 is TGTGCCAGCAGCTTCCCCCCGGCTACAGGGGACGAGCAGTACTTC. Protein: CASSFPPATGDEQYF.

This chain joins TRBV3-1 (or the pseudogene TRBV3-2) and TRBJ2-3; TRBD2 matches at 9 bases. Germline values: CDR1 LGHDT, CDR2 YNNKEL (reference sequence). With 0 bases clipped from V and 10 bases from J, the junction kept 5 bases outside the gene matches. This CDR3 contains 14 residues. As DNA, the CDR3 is TGTGCCAGCAGCCAAGAGCTGGCGGGAGGGGCGCAGTATTTT. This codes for CASSQELAGGAQYF.

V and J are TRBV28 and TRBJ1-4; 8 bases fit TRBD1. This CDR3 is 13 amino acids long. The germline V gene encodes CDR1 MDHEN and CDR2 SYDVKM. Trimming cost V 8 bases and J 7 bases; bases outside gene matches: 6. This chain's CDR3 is CASGRGRFEKLFF. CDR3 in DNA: TGTGCCAGCGGCAGGGGGCGCTTTGAAAAACTGTTTTTT.

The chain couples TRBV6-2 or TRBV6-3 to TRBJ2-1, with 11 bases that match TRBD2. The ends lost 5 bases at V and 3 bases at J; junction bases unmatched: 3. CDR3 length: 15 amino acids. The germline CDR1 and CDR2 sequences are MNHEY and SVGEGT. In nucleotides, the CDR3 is TGTGCCAGCAGTATACTAGCGGGGGTCTACAATGAGCAGTTCTTC. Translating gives CASSILAGVYNEQFF.

The CDR3, as DNA: TGTGCCAGCACCCCAAAGGGACAGACGGTGTACCAAGAGACCCAGTACTTC. It codes for CASTPKGQTVYQETQYF. The chain couples TRBV27 to TRBJ2-5, with 7 bases matching TRBD1. Germline loops: CDR1 MNHEY, CDR2 SMNVEV (reference sequence). V lost 7 bases to trimming and J lost 0 bases; unmatched junction nucleotides: 14. This CDR3 is built from 17 residues.